Each of the 16 T cell receptor beta chains below was sequenced from the same sample in a study of shared clonotypes between healthy human individuals. Data came from immunoSEQ multiplex PCR; TCRdb stores just in-frame clones and leaves some out. The sample includes over 400,000 clones, roughly 95% seen only once; the top ten take about 0.059%. Sequenced: naive CD4+ T cells sorted from blood. Subset here: CD45RA+ positively selected. The receptors here all came from a woman aged 25 to 39 in good health.

The chain joins TRBV9 to TRBJ2-3; the D is unclear. Per the germline V gene, CDR1 is SGDLS and CDR2 is YYNGEE. Trimming stripped 4 bases from V and 2 bases from J, with 8 bases between. The CDR3 has 13 residues. This chain's CDR3 is CASSPTSTDTQYF. The CDR3 DNA is TGTGCCAGCAGCCCCACCTCCACAGATACGCAGTATTTT.

This clone was seen just once. The chain employs TRBV5-1 and TRBJ1-1; TRBD1 might be the D (5 bases). The CDR3 length is 15 residues. CDR1 is SGHRS and CDR2 is YFSETQ in the germline V gene. V shed 0 bases and J shed 1 base, with 10 bases lying between them. The CDR3 loop reads CASSLEGQRNTEAFF. CDR3 in DNA: TGCGCCAGCAGCTTGGAAGGACAAAGGAACACTGAAGCTTTCTTT.

In the case of this clone: This same CDR3 is encoded by further DNA sequences in the sample. The V and J genes are TRBV7-2 and TRBJ1-1, with D possibly being TRBD1 (5 bases). The germline V gene has CDR1 SGHTA and CDR2 FQGNSA. The ends were cut back, 2 bases at V and 0 bases at J, with 7 bases in the middle. The CDR3 covers 14 residues. Written as DNA, the CDR3 is TGTGCCAGCAGCTTACAGGGTTTGAACACTGAAGCTTTCTTT. Its translation: CASSLQGLNTEAFF. The entire variable domain, with the rest obtained from reference TRBV7-2 and TRBJ1-1, is as follows: GAGVSQSPSNKVTEKGKDVELRCDPISGHTALYWYRQSLGQGLEFLIYFQGNSAPDKSGLPSDRFSAERTGGSVSTLTIQRTQQEDSAVYLCASSLQGLNTEAFFGQGTRLTVV.

The V and J genes are TRBV18 and TRBJ1-1, with unresolved D. The CDR3 extends over 12 amino acids. Germline V gene data show CDR1 as KGHSH and CDR2 as LQKENI. Trimming cost V 3 bases and J 3 bases, with 5 bases left between them. DNA of the CDR3: TGTGCCAGCTCACCGCAGGACACTGAAGCTTTCTTT. Its translation is CASSPQDTEAFF.

This chain uses TRBV5-4 with TRBJ2-2; 8 bases match TRBD1. The CDR3 has 15 amino acids. Germline CDR1 is SGHNT and CDR2 is YYREEE (reference sequence). The ends lost 2 bases at V and 1 base at J; junction bases unmatched: 1. Here the CDR3 reads CASSFGQGNTGELFF. CDR3 DNA sequence: TGTGCCAGCAGCTTCGGACAGGGGAACACCGGGGAGCTGTTTTTT.

This clone appeared a few times. The V call is TRBV6-5, the J call TRBJ2-1; tentative D call: TRBD2 (5 bases). The CDR3 length is 13 residues. Germline V lookup: CDR1 MNHEY, CDR2 SVGAGI. V was clipped by 6 bases and J by 5 bases, with 11 bases between them. CDR3 sequence: CASSRAANNEQFF. The CDR3 DNA is TGTGCCAGCAGCCGAGCGGCAAACAATGAGCAGTTCTTC.

The rearrangement joins TRBV28 to TRBJ2-7; 7 nucleotides line up with TRBD2. V was pared by 2 bases and J by 3 bases, with 7 bases of the junction left unmatched. There are 15 residues in the CDR3. Germline V gene sequence: CDR1 MDHEN, CDR2 SYDVKM. DNA for the CDR3: TGTGCCAGCAGTTTACTGGGCGGGAGATACTACGAGCAGTACTTC. This encodes CASSLLGGRYYEQYF.

The rearrangement uses TRBV7-9 and TRBJ1-2; D gene unclear. Germline-derived CDR1 and CDR2 are SEHNR and FQNEAQ (reference sequence). The CDR3 is 14 residues long. V dropped 5 bases and J dropped 4 bases, with 14 bases sitting between them. The CDR3 region has the DNA TGTGCCAGCAGCCCGCCGGCAGCCAGCTATGGCTACACCTTC. It yields the protein CASSPPAASYGYTF.

This rearrangement joins TRBV5-1 to TRBJ1-1; D ambiguous. There are 13 residues in the CDR3. The germline CDR1 and CDR2 sequences are SGHRS and YFSETQ. The V gene lost 2 bases and the J gene lost 0 bases, with 5 bases spanning the gap. CDR3 nucleotides: TGCGCCAGCAGCTTTGGAATGAACACTGAAGCTTTCTTT. Its protein is CASSFGMNTEAFF.

The V call is TRBV6-1, the J call TRBJ2-6; no clear D. CDR3 length: 15 residues. Germline CDR1 and CDR2: MNHNS and SASEGT. V was shortened by 1 base and J by 3 bases, with 7 bases between the two germline ends. CDR3 loop: CASSEGTVGANVLTF. CDR3 nucleotide sequence: TGTGCCAGCAGTGAAGGCACAGTTGGGGCCAACGTCCTGACTTTC.

This clone has just one count. V usage is TRBV7-9 and J usage is TRBJ2-5; TRBD1 might be the D (6 bases). Germline lookup yields CDR1 SEHNR and CDR2 FQNEAQ (reference sequence). The length of the CDR3 is 14 residues. V lost 3 bases, J lost 2 bases, and 10 bases lay in between. This CDR3 is CASSLGQPQETQYF. CDR3 DNA sequence: TGTGCCAGCAGCTTGGGACAACCACAAGAGACCCAGTACTTC.

The chain uses TRBV28 and TRBJ1-5; D perhaps matches TRBD1 (6 bases). This CDR3 has 15 residues. Germline-derived CDR1 and CDR2 are MDHEN and SYDVKM. V lost 5 bases and J 3 bases, leaving 14 bases between the germline ends. The CDR3 coding sequence is TGTGCCAGCAGTGCAACCGGGACACTCAATCAGCCCCAGCATTTT. Translating it yields CASSATGTLNQPQHF.

The chain recombines TRBV9 with TRBJ2-5; TRBD2 might be the D (7 bases). CDR1 and CDR2 from the germline V gene are SGDLS and YYNGEE. The CDR3 is made up of 17 amino acids. Trimming shortened V by 4 bases and J by 4 bases, and 23 bases separated the two germline ends. For the CDR3, the DNA is TGTGCCAGCAGCCCCCGTCGGGGGGCCGTTGGAGGAGAGACCCAGTACTTC. It encodes CASSPRRGAVGGETQYF.

This chain joins TRBV19 and TRBJ2-3; 7 bases are a match to TRBD1. The germline gives CDR1 LNHDA, CDR2 SQIVND (reference sequence). Trimming removed 5 bases from V and 3 bases from J; junction bases left unmatched: 5. The CDR3 contains 14 residues. In DNA form, the CDR3 reads TGTGCCAGTAGTCTGGGACAGCGAACAGATACGCAGTATTTT. This sequence encodes CASSLGQRTDTQYF.

This clone was observed once. V gene TRBV6-1 combines with J gene TRBJ1-2; D unclear. V lost 1 base, J lost 2 bases, and 11 bases lay in between. This CDR3 has 15 amino acids. Germline-derived CDR1 and CDR2 are MNHNS and SASEGT. CDR3 nucleotide sequence: TGTGCCAGCAGTGAAGATCCGTGGCGGAACTATGGCTACACCTTC. Protein sequence: CASSEDPWRNYGYTF.

V usage is TRBV2 and J usage is TRBJ2-4; TRBD2 might be the D (5 bases). V was trimmed by 2 bases and J by 7 bases, leaving 12 bases between them. This CDR3 is built from 14 residues. The V gene's germline CDR1 is SNHLY and CDR2 FYNNEI. In nucleotides, the CDR3 is TGTGCCAGCAGTGAAACGGCGGGTGGGAACATTCAGTACTTC. It translates to CASSETAGGNIQYF.